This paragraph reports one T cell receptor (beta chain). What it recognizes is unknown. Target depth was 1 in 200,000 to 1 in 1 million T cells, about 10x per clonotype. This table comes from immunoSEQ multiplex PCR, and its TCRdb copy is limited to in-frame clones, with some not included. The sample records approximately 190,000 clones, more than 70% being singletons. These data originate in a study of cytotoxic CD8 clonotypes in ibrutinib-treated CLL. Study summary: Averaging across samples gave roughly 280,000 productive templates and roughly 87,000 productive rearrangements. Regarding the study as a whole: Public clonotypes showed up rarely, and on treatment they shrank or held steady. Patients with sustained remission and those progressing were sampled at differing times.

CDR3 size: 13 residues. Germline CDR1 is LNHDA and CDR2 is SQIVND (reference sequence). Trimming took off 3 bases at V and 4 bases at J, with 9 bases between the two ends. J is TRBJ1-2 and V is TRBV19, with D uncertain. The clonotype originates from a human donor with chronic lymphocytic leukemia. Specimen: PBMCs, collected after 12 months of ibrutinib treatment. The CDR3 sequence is CASSMGGTYGYTF. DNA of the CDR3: TGTGCCAGTAGTATGGGCGGCACCTATGGCTACACCTTC.